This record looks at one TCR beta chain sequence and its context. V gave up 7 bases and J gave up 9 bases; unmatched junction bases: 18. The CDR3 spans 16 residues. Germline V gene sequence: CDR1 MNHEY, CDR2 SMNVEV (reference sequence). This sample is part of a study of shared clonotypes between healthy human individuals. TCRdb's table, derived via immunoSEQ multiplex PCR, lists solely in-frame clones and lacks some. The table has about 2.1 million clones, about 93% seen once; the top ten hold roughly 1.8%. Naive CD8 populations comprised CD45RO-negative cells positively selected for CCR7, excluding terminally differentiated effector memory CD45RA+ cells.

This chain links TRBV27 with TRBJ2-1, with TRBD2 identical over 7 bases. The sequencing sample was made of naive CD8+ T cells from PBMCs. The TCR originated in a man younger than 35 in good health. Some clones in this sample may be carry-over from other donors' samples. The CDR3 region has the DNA TGTGCCAGCACCCCCAGCGCGGGAGAAGCTGTTGGTGAGCAGTTCTTC. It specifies CASTPSAGEAVGEQFF.